The 13 T cell receptor beta chains presented below share a single source sample, sequenced in a study of PD-1 blockade in classical Hodgkin lymphoma. All patients experienced relapse after autologous stem cell transplantation, and brentuximab vedotin exposure was variable. TCRdb's table, derived via immunoSEQ multiplex PCR, lists solely in-frame clones and lacks some. Of some 38,000 clones listed, around 80% were seen once; the top ten hold less than 20%. The sequences come from peripheral blood mononuclear cells (PBMCs), collected before the second cycle of nivolumab. Receptor source: a human donor with classical Hodgkin lymphoma.

The V and J genes are TRBV13 and TRBJ1-4; D possibly corresponds to TRBD1 (5 bases). CDR3 length equals 15 residues. In germline, CDR1 is PRHDT, CDR2 FYEKMQ (reference sequence). V lost 5 bases and J lost 7, with 17 bases in between. CDR3 nucleotide sequence: TGTGCCAGCAGCGCCGGGACGGATGGGGGTGAAAAACTGTTTTTT. This gives the protein CASSAGTDGGEKLFF.

The V and J genes are TRBV4-1 and TRBJ1-6; TRBD1 matches 9 bases. V shed 1 base and J 4 bases; nucleotides not matched to a gene: 8. The CDR3 spans 18 residues. The germline CDR1 and CDR2 sequences are MGHRA and YSYEKL. CDR3 nucleotide sequence: TGCGCCAGCAGCCAAGTCACAGGGGGCCTCTCGTATAATTCACCCCTCCACTTT. This sequence encodes CASSQVTGGLSYNSPLHF.

The chain is built from TRBV11-2 and TRBJ2-1, with D uncertain. The V gene lost 1 base and the J gene lost 8 bases, with 3 bases spanning the gap. The length of the CDR3 is 11 residues. Per germline, CDR1 SGHAT and CDR2 FQNNGV. The DNA for the CDR3 is TGTGCCAGCAGCTTAGTCGATGAGCAGTTCTTC. It specifies CASSLVDEQFF.

The chain couples TRBV30 to TRBJ2-7, with D possibly being TRBD1 (6 bases). Trimming took 1 base from V and 2 from J, leaving 9 bases between them. The CDR3 is 13 amino acids. Germline lookup yields CDR1 GTSNPN and CDR2 SVGIG (reference sequence). The CDR3 DNA is TGTGCCTGGAGTGGTGGGGGCCCCTACGAGCAGTACTTC. It specifies CAWSGGGPYEQYF.

The chain joins TRBV5-6 to TRBJ2-5, with TRBD2 matching 7 bases. CDR1 and CDR2 from the germline V gene are SGHDT and YYEEEE. The CDR3 loop spans 19 amino acids. After removal of 4 bases from V and 4 bases from J, the junction contained 22 bases not matched to a gene. CDR3 protein: CASSQLRGEDEEGRETQYF. DNA for the CDR3: TGTGCCAGCAGCCAACTTCGGGGGGAGGATGAGGAGGGGCGAGAGACCCAGTACTTC.

V gene TRBV6-6 combines with J gene TRBJ2-7; 7 bases line up with TRBD1. Germline CDR1 is MNHNY and CDR2 is SVGAGI (reference sequence). With 7 bases clipped from V and 2 bases from J, the junction kept 8 bases outside the gene matches. The CDR3 loop spans 14 amino acids. The CDR3 DNA reads TGTGCCAGCATCTTATCCGGGACAGCCTACGAGCAGTACTTC. Translation: CASILSGTAYEQYF.

V gene TRBV13 combines with J gene TRBJ2-1; D unclear. The ends were cut back, 3 bases at V and 4 bases at J, with 10 bases in the middle. Germline CDR1 reads PRHDT; CDR2 reads FYEKMQ (reference sequence). CDR3 length: 14 amino acids. CDR3 loop: CASSLPGWYNEQFF. DNA of the CDR3: TGTGCCAGCAGCTTGCCTGGGTGGTACAATGAGCAGTTCTTC.

J is TRBJ2-7 and V is TRBV7-9, with D perhaps TRBD1 (6 bases). This CDR3 has 12 residues. From germline, CDR1 is SEHNR and CDR2 FQNEAQ (reference sequence). Trimming took off 5 bases at V and 6 bases at J, with 11 bases between the two ends. In DNA, the CDR3 is TGTGCCAGCAGCGTACAGGGTACCGAGCAGTACTTC. This sequence encodes CASSVQGTEQYF.

This clone was detected only once. The chain combines TRBV7-3 with TRBJ2-1, with D perhaps given as TRBD1 or TRBD2 (5 bases each). Between the trimmed V and J ends, which lost 4 bases and 2 bases, there was a span of 24 bases. Germline CDR1 is SGHTA and CDR2 is FQGTGA. This CDR3 region has 19 residues. The CDR3 DNA follows: TGTGCCAGCAGCTCCTTGGACCCCCGGGGCAGGGACCCCTACAATGAGCAGTTCTTC. Its protein product is CASSSLDPRGRDPYNEQFF.

A few counts support this clone. The V gene is TRBV19, the J gene TRBJ1-2, with D possibly TRBD1 on 5 matching bases. CDR1 is LNHDA and CDR2 is SQIVND in the germline V gene (reference sequence). Trimming pared 7 bases from V and 2 bases from J, leaving 14 bases between. This CDR3 is built from 14 residues. The CDR3 DNA sequence: TGTGCCAGTACCACCTGGGGGATCAACTATGGCTACACCTTC. This translates into CASTTWGINYGYTF. The full variable domain, in which reference TRBV19 and TRBJ1-2 provide the parts outside the CDR3, is DGGITQSPKYLFRKEGQNVTLSCEQNLNHDAMYWYRQDPGQGLRLIYYSQIVNDFQKGDIAEGYSVSREKKESFPLTVTSAQKNPTAFYLCASTTWGINYGYTFGSGTRLTVV.

This rearrangement joins TRBV15 to TRBJ1-2; D call uncertain. This CDR3 has 14 residues. Trimming took 1 base from V and 4 from J, leaving 10 bases between them. Germline loops: CDR1 LNHNV, CDR2 YYDKDF (reference sequence). The CDR3 DNA reads TGTGCCACCAGCAGAGTAGCAACGATCTATGGCTACACCTTC. It is translated as CATSRVATIYGYTF.

The V gene is TRBV5-1, the J gene TRBJ1-1; D is perhaps TRBD1 (5 bases). The CDR3 runs 15 residues. V gave up 4 bases and J gave up 4 bases, with 17 bases separating them. Germline loops: CDR1 SGHRS, CDR2 YFSETQ. Here the CDR3 reads CASSPLQGGSTEAFF. The CDR3, as DNA: TGCGCCAGCAGCCCTCTCCAGGGAGGGAGCACTGAAGCTTTCTTT.

The rearrangement links TRBV18 to TRBJ2-1, with 9 bases matching TRBD1. With 6 bases clipped from V and 4 bases from J, the junction kept 4 bases outside the gene matches. Germline V gene lookup returns CDR1 KGHSH and CDR2 LQKENI. The CDR3 loop spans 14 amino acids. This CDR3 reads CASSPTGGYNEQFF. Written as DNA, the CDR3 is TGTGCCAGCTCCCCGACAGGGGGGTACAATGAGCAGTTCTTC.